This T cell receptor beta chain comes out of a study of blood T cell repertoires in COVID-19. The wider study: From the United States, Italy and Spain came samples of acute and convalescent COVID-19. PBMCs, B-cell-depleted T cells, or T cells were the source of the cDNA or gDNA that made up the material.

V lost 2 bases and J lost 4, with 6 bases in between. Germline assignment: CDR1 SGHDN and CDR2 FVKESK. This CDR3 has 12 residues. Original processing methods: Nucleated cell number was recorded as an estimate derived from reference gene primer amplification. Using immunoSEQ multiplex PCR, the repertoire was profiled, and TCRdb retains in-frame clones only, with some absent. That table supplies the V and J calls and clone size; D and trimming were determined from the DNA. The sample consists of 200,000 to 300,000 clones, approximately 81% of them appearing once. Material for sequencing was peripheral blood. The V call is TRBV14, the J call TRBJ2-7, with D uncertain. The source is a man aged 55-75 years with acute or convalescent COVID-19. The CDR3 DNA sequence: TGTGCCAGCAGCCAATATCGTTACGAGCAGTACTTC. Amino acids: CASSQYRYEQYF.